The clone carrying this T cell receptor beta chain was seen only once. These data originate in a study of blood T cells in healthy people across ages. CDR1 and CDR2 from the germline V gene are SQVTM and ANQGSEA. Trimming shortened V by 6 bases and J by 5 bases, and 16 bases separated the two germline ends. This CDR3 contains 13 residues. Alongside a J-beta primer mix, a sample-barcoded 5' primer served in a second PCR lasting roughly 7 to 11 cycles. TCRdb passed the 5' RACE reads through MiXCR, listing each CDR3 protein once. The sample shows fewer than 2 million distinct CDR3 sequences, more than 35% of them seen only once.

This sequence originates from a human donor in good health. V gene TRBV29-1 combines with J gene TRBJ1-1; possibly TRBD1 for D (5 bases). The sample comprised blood. The CDR3 coding sequence is TGCAGCGTGTTGTCGGGGGGGGGAACTGAAGCTTTCTTT. Translating gives CSVLSGGGTEAFF.